This T cell receptor beta chain was recorded in a study of long-term antiretroviral therapy in people with HIV. V gave up 5 bases and J gave up 5 bases, with 15 bases separating them. This CDR3 region has 14 residues. Germline V gives CDR1 MNHEY, CDR2 SMNVEV (reference sequence). It was version v3.0 of the immunoSEQ assay that was run at survey level. The data were produced by immunoSEQ multiplex PCR, yet TCRdb's version contains in-frame clones alone and is incomplete. The sample yields some 24,000 clones, roughly 89% seen once. The sequenced sample was unsorted PBMCs, obtained 1.8 years before starting antiretroviral therapy. The clonotype was recovered from a man aged 50-59 years with HIV. This chain uses TRBV27 with TRBJ1-2; D possibly corresponds to TRBD1 (6 bases). The CDR3 sequence: CASSPQGGEYGYTF. The CDR3 DNA reads as TGTGCCAGCAGTCCACAGGGAGGGGAGTATGGCTACACCTTC.